These T cell receptor beta chains were read from a single sample in a study of blood T cell repertoires in COVID-19. Sequencing was performed with immunoSEQ multiplex PCR; in TCRdb, only in-frame clones are kept and a portion is missing. The sample includes around 200,000 clones, 85% to 90% seen only once; the top ten take 15% to 20%. Sequencing was carried out using peripheral blood. The origin of the receptors is an older person with COVID-19, enrolled during active disease. The conserved cysteine and the conserved F or W are not part of the CDR3 here. Fields, in order: J gene, D gene, V gene, CDR3 protein. A D gene is named only where the DNA matches it firmly.

TRBJ2-7	TRBD2	TRBV7-3	ASSLGGSGSYEQY
TRBJ1-6	NA	TRBV28	ASRKIKSSPLH
TRBJ1-5	NA	TRBV2	ASSEGGGVNQPQH
TRBJ2-4	NA	TRBV13	ASRQHTGRDNIQY
TRBJ2-1	NA	TRBV5-1	ASSLSSGNPYNEQF
TRBJ2-5	TRBD1	TRBV24-1	ATAPQGVEETQY
TRBJ2-2	NA	TRBV6-1	ASSEVMTGELF
TRBJ2-3	NA	TRBV6-6	ASSSPTRTDTQY
TRBJ1-2	NA	TRBV28	ASSLWGADGYT
TRBJ2-6	NA	TRBV9	ASSVAVTGVSGANVLT
TRBJ1-4	NA	TRBV21-1	ASRTAGIRSAGQKLF
TRBJ1-3	NA	TRBV5-6	ASSPMGGDYSGNTIY
TRBJ2-7	TRBD1	TRBV11-2	ASSLVQGVNEQY
TRBJ1-5	TRBD1	TRBV4-3	ASSQPTGTGDQPQH
TRBJ1-6	TRBD1	TRBV7-2	ASSLGGTDNSPLH
TRBJ2-5	TRBD2	TRBV7-9	ASGHRLADQETQY
TRBJ2-7	NA	TRBV7-9	ASSLGQTSYEQY
TRBJ1-1	TRBD1	TRBV3-1/TRBV3-2	ASSQGFTGAEAF
TRBJ2-3	TRBD2	TRBV7-2	ASSSEKAASGRTDTQY
TRBJ2-4	TRBD1	TRBV2	ASTLPGQGPSDIQY
TRBJ1-2	TRBD1	TRBV18	ASSAPRPDRASNYGYT
TRBJ2-7	NA	TRBV11-2	ASSLVGLRGRYEQY
TRBJ2-1	NA	TRBV19	ASRTGTTSVNEQF
TRBJ1-2	NA	TRBV19	ASSTERGLFDYT
TRBJ2-4	NA	TRBV21-1	ASSKKGQTAKNIQY
TRBJ1-2	NA	TRBV7-2	ASTYTGRGYT
TRBJ1-4	NA	TRBV28	ASKGVAEKLF
TRBJ2-7	TRBD2	TRBV7-9	ASREIAGGLEQY